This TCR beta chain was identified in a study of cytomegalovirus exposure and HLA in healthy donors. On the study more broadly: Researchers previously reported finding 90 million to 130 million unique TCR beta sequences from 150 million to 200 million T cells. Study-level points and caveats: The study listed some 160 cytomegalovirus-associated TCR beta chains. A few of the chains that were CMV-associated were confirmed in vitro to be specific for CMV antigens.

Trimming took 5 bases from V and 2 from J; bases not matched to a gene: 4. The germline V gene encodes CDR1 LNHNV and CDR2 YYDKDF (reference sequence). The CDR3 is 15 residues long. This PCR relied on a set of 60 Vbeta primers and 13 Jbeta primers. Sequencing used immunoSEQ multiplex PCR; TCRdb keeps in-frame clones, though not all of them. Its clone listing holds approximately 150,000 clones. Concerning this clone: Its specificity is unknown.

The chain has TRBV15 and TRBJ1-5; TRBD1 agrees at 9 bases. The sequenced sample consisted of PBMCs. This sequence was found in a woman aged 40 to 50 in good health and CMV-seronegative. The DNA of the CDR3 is TGTGCCACCAGCGGCCGGGACAGGGGCAATCAGCCCCAGCATTTT. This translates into CATSGRDRGNQPQHF.